This T cell receptor beta chain derives from a study of beta chain features in type 1 diabetes. At the level of the study: In age, gender and cell yields, patients were similar to healthy donors.

Points from the study as a whole: Within each of all four CD4+ subsets, Type 1 diabetes patients had TCRB CDR3s that were moderately but significantly shorter. Patients' naive, central memory and regulatory TCRB repertoires appeared more alike than those of healthy donors.

V lost 2 bases, J lost 2 bases, and 4 bases stayed unmatched. The V gene's germline CDR1 is SGHRS and CDR2 YFSETQ. This CDR3 comprises 14 residues. CD4+ naive, central memory, regulatory and stem cell-like memory subsets were isolated by sorting on CD45RO/CCR7/CD25/CD127/CD95/CD27. On this clone itself: The antigen is undetermined.

Since all of the isolated RNA was reverse transcribed, expressed TCRB transcripts were what got sequenced. Repertoires were generated with immunoSEQ multiplex PCR, while TCRdb's copy carries only in-frame clones and drops some. The table includes about 700,000 clones, 13% detected once. The chain employs TRBV5-1 and TRBJ2-7, with 7 bases lining up with TRBD2. The source is a man aged 18-30 years with type 1 diabetes. The sequencing sample was made of naive CD4+ T cells from blood. DNA for the CDR3: TGCGCCAGCAGCTTTTTGGGAGGGACCTACGAGCAGTACTTC. This codes for CASSFLGGTYEQYF.